This T cell receptor (beta chain) stems from a study of T cell repertoires in cytomegalovirus infection. At the level of the study: Through public TCR beta signatures, both CMV infection and matching HLA type were indicated.

TCRdb fed the reads into MiXCR, producing one record per CDR3 protein. Seen here are a few hundred thousand distinct CDR3 sequences, around 13% observed once, and the top ten hold about 10%. The V gene lost 1 base and the J gene lost 6 bases, with 7 bases spanning the gap. The CDR3 sequence is 12 residues long. Germline assignment: CDR1 SQVTM and CDR2 ANQGSEA. Study-level points and caveats: The study identified carriers of CMV plus the relevant HLA from cumulative public TCR beta family frequency. Clonotype analysis showed dominance of the ex vivo response by HLA-C-restricted CMV-specific TCR beta clonotypes.

This clonotype came up a few times. Its antigen remains unknown. The genes are TRBV29-1 and TRBJ2-1; D unresolved. What was sequenced was PBMCs. The clonotype was recovered from a human donor in good health (CMV status not recorded). Some clones in this sample may be carry-over from other donors' samples. The CDR3 region is CSVEGASNEQFF. The DNA for the CDR3 is TGCAGCGTTGAAGGTGCCAGCAATGAGCAGTTCTTC.